The rows below give T cell receptor beta chains drawn from one sample of a study of regulatory T cells in long-lasting Graves disease. TCRdb analysed the multiplex PCR reads with MiXCR anew, one entry per CDR3 protein. The sample contains roughly 400,000 distinct CDR3 sequences, roughly 20% of which appear only once. Source: peripheral blood mononuclear cells (PBMCs), taken when the disease was refractory, from a patient treated with antithyroid drugs. These receptors originate from a female donor with Graves disease. CDR3s include the opening cysteine and the closing phenylalanine or tryptophan. The order of the fields is CDR3 length, D gene, J gene, clone size, V gene, CDR3 protein, CDR3 DNA. The D gene is left open where the match is weak. Only some rows state a clone size, as once, few, many or a class for expanded clones.

len: 15
d_gene: TRBD2
j_gene: TRBJ2-1
abundance: many
v_gene: TRBV28
CDR3aa: CASSLRTSGNNEQFF
CDR3nt: TGTGCCAGCAGTTTACGGACTAGCGGGAATAATGAGCAGTTCTTC

len: 14
d_gene: .
j_gene: TRBJ2-6
abundance: many
v_gene: TRBV2
CDR3aa: CASRQGPGANVLTF
CDR3nt: TGTGCCAGCAGGCAGGGACCTGGGGCCAACGTCCTGACTTTC

len: 15
d_gene: TRBD2
j_gene: TRBJ2-7
abundance: many
v_gene: TRBV7-9
CDR3aa: CASSSTSGGLYEQYF
CDR3nt: TGTGCCAGCAGCTCCACTAGCGGGGGCCTCTACGAGCAGTACTTC

len: 11
d_gene: .
j_gene: TRBJ1-2
abundance: few
v_gene: TRBV29-1
CDR3aa: CSVEGGDGYTF
CDR3nt: TGCAGCGTTGAAGGGGGGGACGGCTACACCTTC

len: 16
d_gene: TRBD2
j_gene: TRBJ2-7
abundance: .
v_gene: TRBV7-8
CDR3aa: CASSSGLDEYIGEQYF
CDR3nt: TGTGCCAGCAGTTCGGGACTAGACGAGTATATCGGGGAGCAGTACTTC

len: 14
d_gene: TRBD1
j_gene: TRBJ1-2
abundance: many
v_gene: TRBV28
CDR3aa: CASSPGDRGNGYTF
CDR3nt: TGTGCCAGCAGTCCTGGGGACAGGGGGAATGGCTACACCTTC

len: 15
d_gene: TRBD2
j_gene: TRBJ2-2
abundance: .
v_gene: TRBV7-3
CDR3aa: CASSKGLAGTGELFF
CDR3nt: TGTGCCAGCAGCAAGGGACTAGCGGGAACCGGGGAGCTGTTTTTT

len: 13
d_gene: .
j_gene: TRBJ1-5
abundance: few
v_gene: TRBV3-1
CDR3aa: CASSPSQGEPQHF
CDR3nt: TGTGCCAGCAGCCCCAGCCAGGGAGAGCCCCAGCATTTT

len: 13
d_gene: TRBD1
j_gene: TRBJ1-5
abundance: many
v_gene: TRBV29-1
CDR3aa: CSVRDSPNQPQHF
CDR3nt: TGCAGCGTCCGGGACAGCCCCAATCAGCCCCAGCATTTT

len: 12
d_gene: .
j_gene: TRBJ1-3
abundance: few
v_gene: TRBV30
CDR3aa: CAWSPSGNTIYF
CDR3nt: TGTGCCTGGAGTCCCTCAGGGAACACCATATATTTT

len: 14
d_gene: .
j_gene: TRBJ1-2
abundance: many
v_gene: TRBV10-3
CDR3aa: CAISETGTNYGYTF
CDR3nt: TGTGCCATCAGTGAGACAGGGACTAACTATGGCTACACCTTC

len: 12
d_gene: .
j_gene: TRBJ2-7
abundance: many
v_gene: TRBV28
CDR3aa: CATTYGPYEQYF
CDR3nt: TGTGCCACGACGTACGGGCCCTACGAGCAGTACTTC

len: 15
d_gene: .
j_gene: TRBJ2-3
abundance: few
v_gene: TRBV28
CDR3aa: CASSSDSLSTDTQYF
CDR3nt: TGTGCCAGCAGTTCAGACTCCCTGAGCACAGATACGCAGTATTTT

len: 13
d_gene: .
j_gene: TRBJ2-5
abundance: many
v_gene: TRBV27
CDR3aa: CASSLGSGQTQYF
CDR3nt: TGTGCCAGCAGTTTAGGTAGCGGTCAGACCCAGTACTTC

len: 15
d_gene: .
j_gene: TRBJ2-6
abundance: many
v_gene: TRBV6-1
CDR3aa: CASSLPGPGANVLTF
CDR3nt: TGTGCCAGCTCCCTGCCTGGGCCTGGGGCCAACGTCCTGACTTTC